One TCR beta chain is described in this entry. What it binds is unknown. The data were taken from a study of T-cell memory formation after mild COVID-19. The V end was cut by 5 bases, the J end by 7 bases, with 17 bases between. CDR1 and CDR2 from the germline V gene are SNHLY and FYNNEI. The CDR3 runs to 14 residues. Study-level findings and limits: From day 15 to 85, contracting clones were balanced between CD4 and CD8, whereas later expanders leaned toward CD4+.

The authors produced TCR alpha and TCR beta cDNA libraries with sample barcodes and UMIs by 5'RACE using constant-segment primers. TCRdb re-called the 5' RACE reads with MiXCR, one entry per CDR3 protein. The data hold about 350,000 distinct CDR3 sequences, with around 20% observed a single time. The sequencing input was PBMCs or a T cell subset sorted from them (not recorded which). The rearrangement joins TRBV2 to TRBJ1-1; D not certain. This receptor was obtained from a man aged 18 to 35 who had mild COVID-19 (a few samples of this study predate the infection). Cell type and time point are not known. CDR3 sequence (DNA): TGTGCCAGCAGTCGGACGGCCGGAATTAGTGAAGCTTTCTTT. It specifies CASSRTAGISEAFF.